The clone carrying this TCR beta chain was seen only once. The data are from a study of CD8 T cells in Susac syndrome. The CDR3 spans 13 residues. Germline loops: CDR1 KGHDR, CDR2 SFDVKD. Losses at the gene ends were 7 bases for V and 3 bases for J; bases not matched to a gene: 3. Reverse transcription of about 0.45 to 1 ug RNA was performed with random hexamers. TCRdb reprocessed the immunoSEQ multiplex PCR reads via MiXCR and lists one record per CDR3 protein. This sample carries roughly 330,000 distinct CDR3 sequences, 92% of them seen once, and the ten largest clones take roughly 0.064%. Sequenced sample: CD4+ T cells from PBMCs. The source is a human donor with multiple sclerosis. The gene calls are TRBV24-1 and TRBJ1-1, with 8 bases fitting TRBD1. The CDR3 coding sequence is TGTGCCACCAGGGACAGGGAGGACACTGAAGCTTTCTTT. It is translated as CATRDREDTEAFF.